The text below deals with one T cell receptor (beta chain). This record comes from a study of blood T cell repertoires in COVID-19. Deletions cut 3 bases from V and 0 bases from J, with 14 bases between. The germline gives CDR1 GTSNPN, CDR2 SVGIG (reference sequence). The CDR3 totals 15 residues. TCRdb keeps only in-frame clones here, not all; method: immunoSEQ multiplex PCR. The repertoire holds 40,000 to 55,000 clones, around 83% seen once, with 7.6% in the top ten. The sequenced material came from peripheral blood. The origin of this receptor is a human donor in a cohort sampled during active COVID-19. The chain is built from TRBV30 and TRBJ1-1; TRBD1 is a possible D gene (6 bases). CDR3 sequence reads: CAWRWGTLMNTEAFF. The CDR3 DNA reads TGTGCCTGGAGATGGGGGACACTGATGAACACTGAAGCTTTCTTT.